These T cell receptor beta chains were read from a single sample in a study of blood T cells in healthy people across ages. TCRdb passed the 5' RACE reads through MiXCR, listing each CDR3 protein once. This sample has approximately 800,000 distinct CDR3 sequences; approximately 59% occur once, and the top ten carry 25% to 35%. Input material: blood. The source is a man in his thirties or forties in good health. Both conserved end residues are part of each CDR3. Fields, in order: J gene, V gene, clone size, D gene, CDR3 protein, CDR3 DNA. A D gene is named only where the DNA matches it firmly. Some rows have no size entry. The others give once, few or many, or a class for an expanded clone.

j_gene: TRBJ1-5; v_gene: TRBV10-2; abundance: -; d_gene: -; CDR3aa: CASRLRGLHSNQPQHF; CDR3nt: TGCGCCAGCAGGCTCAGGGGTTTACACAGCAATCAGCCCCAGCATTTT
j_gene: TRBJ2-3; v_gene: TRBV29-1; abundance: few; d_gene: TRBD2; CDR3aa: CSVDGGAPRDTQYF; CDR3nt: TGCAGCGTTGACGGGGGGGCCCCACGAGATACGCAGTATTTT
j_gene: TRBJ2-2; v_gene: TRBV5-6; abundance: -; d_gene: TRBD1; CDR3aa: CASRGFGQGPNPNTGELFF; CDR3nt: TGTGCCAGCAGGGGTTTTGGACAGGGACCCAACCCGAACACCGGGGAGCTGTTTTTT
j_gene: TRBJ1-2; v_gene: TRBV6-6; abundance: -; d_gene: -; CDR3aa: CASSPPGLSNYGYTF; CDR3nt: TGTGCCAGCAGTCCACCGGGCCTTTCAAACTATGGCTACACCTTC
j_gene: TRBJ1-4; v_gene: TRBV7-2; abundance: -; d_gene: -; CDR3aa: CASSLGLEGGTGREKLFF; CDR3nt: TGTGCCAGCAGCTTAGGATTAGAGGGCGGCACGGGACGGGAAAAACTGTTTTTT
j_gene: TRBJ2-3; v_gene: TRBV2; abundance: -; d_gene: TRBD2; CDR3aa: CASMRLAGNTDTQYF; CDR3nt: TGTGCCAGCATGCGACTAGCGGGAAACACAGATACGCAGTATTTT
j_gene: TRBJ2-7; v_gene: TRBV7-9; abundance: -; d_gene: TRBD1; CDR3aa: CASSLKGGQNEVEQYF; CDR3nt: TGTGCCAGCAGCTTAAAAGGGGGCCAGAATGAGGTCGAGCAGTACTTC
j_gene: TRBJ1-2; v_gene: TRBV29-1; abundance: -; d_gene: -; CDR3aa: CSVVGYGYTF; CDR3nt: TGCAGCGTTGTTGGCTATGGCTACACCTTC
j_gene: TRBJ2-7; v_gene: TRBV4-3; abundance: few; d_gene: TRBD1; CDR3aa: CASSQGGQGVYEQYF; CDR3nt: TGCGCCAGCAGCCAAGGGGGGCAGGGGGTCTACGAGCAGTACTTC
j_gene: TRBJ2-7; v_gene: TRBV5-5; abundance: few; d_gene: -; CDR3aa: CASSLEQGTEQYF; CDR3nt: TGTGCCAGCAGCTTGGAGCAGGGGACCGAGCAGTACTTC
j_gene: TRBJ2-7; v_gene: TRBV29-1; abundance: -; d_gene: TRBD1; CDR3aa: CNVETGVSSYEQYF; CDR3nt: TGCAACGTTGAAACAGGGGTAAGCTCCTACGAGCAGTACTTC
j_gene: TRBJ1-6; v_gene: TRBV7-2; abundance: -; d_gene: TRBD1; CDR3aa: CASSLGWGDRGDSPLHF; CDR3nt: TGTGCCAGCAGCTTAGGCTGGGGGGACAGGGGTGATTCACCCCTCCACTTT
j_gene: TRBJ1-2; v_gene: TRBV7-2; abundance: -; d_gene: -; CDR3aa: CASSSIRNGGYTF; CDR3nt: TGTGCCAGCAGCTCAATCAGGAATGGGGGCTACACCTTC
j_gene: TRBJ1-5; v_gene: TRBV15; abundance: -; d_gene: TRBD1; CDR3aa: CATSRADRGRNQPQHF; CDR3nt: TGTGCCACCAGCAGAGCAGACAGGGGACGCAATCAGCCCCAGCATTTT
j_gene: TRBJ2-7; v_gene: TRBV6-6; abundance: -; d_gene: -; CDR3aa: CASRLTGGTYEQYF; CDR3nt: TGTGCCAGCAGGCTGACAGGCGGAACCTACGAGCAGTACTTC
j_gene: TRBJ1-6; v_gene: TRBV25-1; abundance: -; d_gene: TRBD1; CDR3aa: CASSEFGQGYSPLHF; CDR3nt: TGTGCCAGCAGTGAGTTCGGACAGGGTTATTCACCCCTCCACTTT
j_gene: TRBJ2-3; v_gene: TRBV9; abundance: -; d_gene: -; CDR3aa: CVSSVGSTDTQYF; CDR3nt: TGTGTCAGCAGCGTAGGTTCGACAGATACGCAGTATTTT
j_gene: TRBJ2-3; v_gene: TRBV4-2; abundance: -; d_gene: TRBD2; CDR3aa: CASSRTSGGPSTDTQYF; CDR3nt: TGTGCCAGCAGCCGAACTAGCGGGGGTCCTAGCACAGATACGCAGTATTTT
j_gene: TRBJ2-1; v_gene: TRBV6-6; abundance: -; d_gene: -; CDR3aa: CASSYGGGRSYNEQFF; CDR3nt: TGTGCCAGCAGTTATGGTGGGGGTAGGTCCTACAATGAGCAGTTCTTC
j_gene: TRBJ2-1; v_gene: TRBV3-1; abundance: -; d_gene: TRBD2; CDR3aa: CASSQDWTAGATYNEQFF; CDR3nt: TGTGCCAGCAGCCAAGATTGGACAGCGGGGGCCACCTACAATGAGCAGTTCTTC
j_gene: TRBJ2-3; v_gene: TRBV25-1; abundance: -; d_gene: -; CDR3aa: CASSEAHAGRSTDTQYF; CDR3nt: TGTGCCAGCAGTGAAGCTCATGCAGGTCGTAGCACAGATACGCAGTATTTT
j_gene: TRBJ1-1; v_gene: TRBV4-3; abundance: -; d_gene: -; CDR3aa: CASSFSGLRNTEAFF; CDR3nt: TGCGCCAGCAGCTTTAGTGGACTAAGGAACACTGAAGCTTTCTTT
j_gene: TRBJ2-1; v_gene: TRBV10-3; abundance: once; d_gene: TRBD2; CDR3aa: CATSSGGTYNEQFF; CDR3nt: TGTGCCACCTCGAGCGGGGGAACCTACAATGAGCAGTTCTTC
j_gene: TRBJ2-5; v_gene: TRBV3-1; abundance: -; d_gene: -; CDR3aa: CASSPQGTGEETQYF; CDR3nt: TGTGCCAGCAGCCCGCAAGGCACCGGGGAAGAGACCCAGTACTTC
j_gene: TRBJ2-6; v_gene: TRBV7-3; abundance: -; d_gene: -; CDR3aa: CASSLTPIGTPGSGANVLTF; CDR3nt: TGTGCCAGCAGCTTAACCCCGATCGGGACTCCCGGCTCTGGGGCCAACGTCCTGACTTTC
j_gene: TRBJ2-5; v_gene: TRBV6-5; abundance: few; d_gene: -; CDR3aa: CASSIATGSVETQYF; CDR3nt: TGTGCCAGCAGTATAGCCACAGGGTCAGTAGAGACCCAGTACTTC
j_gene: TRBJ1-5; v_gene: TRBV9; abundance: -; d_gene: -; CDR3aa: CASSSGFGQPQHF; CDR3nt: TGTGCCAGCAGCTCGGGGTTCGGTCAGCCCCAGCATTTT
j_gene: TRBJ2-1; v_gene: TRBV2; abundance: -; d_gene: TRBD2; CDR3aa: CASMGGGDNEQFF; CDR3nt: TGTGCCAGCATGGGGGGGGGTGACAATGAGCAGTTCTTC
j_gene: TRBJ2-7; v_gene: TRBV10-3; abundance: few; d_gene: -; CDR3aa: CAISDGETKYEQYF; CDR3nt: TGTGCCATCAGCGACGGCGAGACAAAATACGAGCAGTACTTC
j_gene: TRBJ1-4; v_gene: TRBV29-1; abundance: many; d_gene: -; CDR3aa: CSGSTGSGSEKLFF; CDR3nt: TGCAGCGGTAGTACAGGGTCGGGGAGTGAAAAACTGTTTTTT
j_gene: TRBJ1-3; v_gene: TRBV7-9; abundance: few; d_gene: -; CDR3aa: CASSRGNTIYF; CDR3nt: TGTGCCAGCAGCCGCGGAAACACCATATATTTT
j_gene: TRBJ1-2; v_gene: TRBV7-2; abundance: few; d_gene: TRBD1; CDR3aa: CASSLVSQGDGYTF; CDR3nt: TGTGCCAGCAGCTTGGTCTCTCAGGGGGATGGCTACACCTTC
j_gene: TRBJ2-7; v_gene: TRBV28; abundance: -; d_gene: -; CDR3aa: CASSPGIPYEQYF; CDR3nt: TGTGCCAGCAGCCCTGGGATTCCCTACGAGCAGTACTTC
j_gene: TRBJ1-6; v_gene: TRBV27; abundance: -; d_gene: -; CDR3aa: CASRRRNSYNSPLHF; CDR3nt: TGTGCCAGCAGACGCCGAAACTCCTATAACTCACCCCTCCACTTT
j_gene: TRBJ1-2; v_gene: TRBV30; abundance: -; d_gene: -; CDR3aa: CAWSVFASYGYTF; CDR3nt: TGTGCCTGGAGTGTGTTCGCCTCCTATGGCTACACCTTC
j_gene: TRBJ2-7; v_gene: TRBV7-9; abundance: -; d_gene: -; CDR3aa: CASSSLTGADEQYF; CDR3nt: TGTGCCAGCAGCTCCTTGACGGGGGCAGACGAGCAGTACTTC
j_gene: TRBJ2-5; v_gene: TRBV28; abundance: -; d_gene: -; CDR3aa: CASSSGSPQETQYF; CDR3nt: TGTGCCAGCAGTTCGGGGTCCCCCCAAGAGACCCAGTACTTC
j_gene: TRBJ2-5; v_gene: TRBV27; abundance: -; d_gene: TRBD2; CDR3aa: CASSWVAAGGQVETQYF; CDR3nt: TGTGCCAGCAGTTGGGTCGCAGCGGGGGGGCAAGTAGAGACCCAGTACTTC
j_gene: TRBJ2-5; v_gene: TRBV4-3; abundance: -; d_gene: -; CDR3aa: CASSHRVGETQYF; CDR3nt: TGCGCCAGCAGCCACCGCGTCGGAGAGACCCAGTACTTC
j_gene: TRBJ1-1; v_gene: TRBV20-1; abundance: -; d_gene: -; CDR3aa: CSARSGSNTEAFF; CDR3nt: TGCAGTGCTAGATCGGGCAGCAACACTGAAGCTTTCTTT
j_gene: TRBJ2-1; v_gene: TRBV4-3; abundance: few; d_gene: -; CDR3aa: CASSQDVGGGGGYNEQFF; CDR3nt: TGCGCCAGCAGCCAAGACGTGGGAGGGGGGGGCGGCTACAATGAGCAGTTCTTC
j_gene: TRBJ2-3; v_gene: TRBV4-2; abundance: -; d_gene: TRBD2; CDR3aa: CASSQDYSGGGMDTQYF; CDR3nt: TGTGCCAGCAGCCAAGATTATTCAGGCGGGGGAATGGATACGCAGTATTTT
j_gene: TRBJ2-1; v_gene: TRBV20-1; abundance: -; d_gene: -; CDR3aa: CSALDYRYNEQFF; CDR3nt: TGCAGTGCCCTGGACTATCGCTACAATGAGCAGTTCTTC
j_gene: TRBJ2-7; v_gene: TRBV12-3/TRBV12-4; abundance: -; d_gene: -; CDR3aa: CASSLGTLVIYEQYF; CDR3nt: TGTGCCAGCAGTTTGGGAACTTTGGTAATCTACGAGCAGTACTTC
j_gene: TRBJ2-1; v_gene: TRBV4-1; abundance: once; d_gene: -; CDR3aa: CASSQGQVPPYNEQFF; CDR3nt: TGCGCCAGCAGCCAAGGACAGGTTCCTCCATACAATGAGCAGTTCTTC
j_gene: TRBJ1-2; v_gene: TRBV7-2; abundance: once; d_gene: -; CDR3aa: CASSGQPSNYGYTF; CDR3nt: TGTGCCAGCAGCGGACAGCCCTCTAACTATGGCTACACCTTC